This T cell receptor (beta chain) appears in the sequencing data of a study of cytomegalovirus exposure and HLA in healthy donors. Study-level points and caveats: Reported results showed that the classifier diagnosed cytomegalovirus status with high specificity and sensitivity.

Only in-frame clones appear in the TCRdb table, and some are missing; sequencing was by immunoSEQ multiplex PCR. The sample consists of about 140,000 clones, roughly 87% of them appearing once. Germline V lookup: CDR1 SNHLY, CDR2 FYNNEI. With 4 bases clipped from V and 6 bases from J, the junction kept 3 bases outside the gene matches. The CDR3 extends over 13 amino acids. As for this clone: Its antigen is as yet unknown.

The TCR originated in a man between 18 and 35 years old in good health and CMV-seropositive. Sequenced: PBMCs. The chain joins TRBV2 to TRBJ2-7, with 10 bases identical to TRBD1. The CDR3 protein is CASSGDRGGEQYF. DNA of the CDR3: TGTGCCAGCAGTGGGGACAGGGGAGGCGAGCAGTACTTC. Full variable domain (missing parts from reference TRBV2 and TRBJ2-7): EPEVTQTPSHQVTQMGQEVILRCVPISNHLYFYWYRQILGQKVEFLVSFYNNEISEKSEIFDDQFSVERPDGSNFTLKIRSTKLEDSAMYFCASSGDRGGEQYFGPGTRLTVT.